Listed here are 7 T cell receptor beta chains from one sample, sequenced in a study of CD8 T cells in ankylosing spondylitis (dated 2017 in TCRdb). Libraries were made using 5' RACE. Sequenced using an Illumina MiSeq. The public reads were quality trimmed at Q25 with fastp and then assembled into clones with MiXCR by TCRdb, keeping productive beta chains. Every distinct CDR3 protein forms one entry, paired with its most common genes and DNA. Within this sample are tens of thousands of distinct CDR3 sequences, with 7.9% of them counted one time only. Approximately 29% of the sample is held by the ten biggest clonotypes. Sequencing used blood. All receptors come from a male donor with ankylosing spondylitis or in good health (not recorded which).

This clonotype was found a few times. This sequence joins TRBV20-1 and TRBJ2-1, with D hard to call. The CDR3 is 14 residues long. Germline CDR1 DFQATT, CDR2 SNEGSKA (reference sequence). Trimming cost V 0 bases and J 3 bases, with 9 bases left between them. CDR3 residues: CSARDPKGYNEQFF. The CDR3 DNA reads as TGCAGTGCTAGAGATCCGAAGGGCTACAATGAGCAGTTCTTC.

This clonotype was recorded at least ten times. The CDR3 DNA is TGTGCCAGCAGTACAGGGGGCTCTGGAAACACCATATATTTT. It specifies CASSTGGSGNTIYF. The chain is built from TRBV12-3 or TRBV12-4 and TRBJ1-3; 8 bases map to TRBD1. The CDR3 consists of 14 residues. V dropped 5 bases and J dropped 0; count of bases not matched to a gene: 0.

In this sample, this clonotype turned up many times. Written as DNA, the CDR3 is TGTGCCAGCAGCTTAAGCGGAGGGGCCTATGGCTACACCTTC. This translates into CASSLSGGAYGYTF. The V and J genes are TRBV7-2 and TRBJ1-2, with D possibly TRBD1 on 5 matching bases. V dropped 2 bases and J dropped 4 bases, with 11 bases sitting between them. Germline loops: CDR1 SGHTA, CDR2 FQGNSA. The CDR3 is 14 amino acids.

CDR3: CASGGANQPQHF. The CDR3 DNA is TGTGCCAGCGGGGGGGCAAATCAGCCCCAGCATTTT. The chain has TRBV28 and TRBJ1-5; the D gene is possibly TRBD1 (6 bases). Deletions cut 8 bases from V and 4 bases from J, with 9 bases between. CDR3 size: 12 residues. CDR1 MDHEN and CDR2 SYDVKM come from the germline V gene.

This clonotype was counted a few times. The J gene is TRBJ1-4, the V gene TRBV27; 7 nucleotides agree with TRBD1. The CDR3 has 15 amino acids. The V and J ends lost 1 base and 4 bases, in that order; junction bases with no gene match: 3. CDR1 and CDR2 (germline): MNHEY, SMNVEV (reference sequence). The CDR3 DNA sequence: TGTGCCAGCAGTTTATTGGGACAGAATAATGAAAAACTGTTTTTT. This gives the protein CASSLLGQNNEKLFF.

The gene calls are TRBV7-3 and TRBJ1-1; tentatively, D is TRBD1 (5 bases). Germline CDR1 reads SGHTA; CDR2 reads FQGTGA. The CDR3 has 14 residues. V lost 5 bases, J lost 5 bases, and 15 bases lay in between. The CDR3 is CASSRDGASTEAFF. CDR3 in DNA: TGTGCCAGCAGCCGGGACGGGGCTAGTACTGAAGCTTTCTTT. Looking up the rest from reference TRBV7-3 and TRBJ1-1 gives the full variable domain: GAGVSQTPSNKVTEKGKYVELRCDPISGHTALYWYRQSLGQGPEFLIYFQGTGAADDSGLPNDRFFAVRPEGSVSTLKIQRTERGDSAVYLCASSRDGASTEAFFGQGTRLTVV.

This clonotype was counted only a few times. The rearrangement joins TRBV29-1 to TRBJ2-3; TRBD2 aligns across 7 bases. The germline V gene encodes CDR1 SQVTM and CDR2 ANQGSEA. V was pared by 1 base and J by 5 bases, with 9 bases of the junction left unmatched. The CDR3 runs to 15 residues. As DNA, the CDR3 is TGCAGCGTTGAAGTGTCGGGTAGCGGGCTAGATACGCAGTATTTT. This gives the protein CSVEVSGSGLDTQYF.